This entry is about one T cell receptor (beta chain). Antigen: not known. Every patient relapsed after autologous stem cell transplantation, and brentuximab vedotin exposure varied. This sample is drawn from a study of PD-1 blockade in classical Hodgkin lymphoma. The assay was immunoSEQ multiplex PCR, and TCRdb's table has in-frame clones only and misses some. The sample has about 98,000 clones, around 90% seen once; the top ten hold less than 3.5%. Whole-study findings and limits: The study reported lower baseline TCR diversity in newly diagnosed patients than in healthy donors.

This CDR3 has 14 amino acids. The V gene lost 2 bases and the J gene lost 2 bases, with 10 bases spanning the gap. The germline V gene has CDR1 SGHRS and CDR2 YFSETQ. Sequenced material: peripheral blood mononuclear cells (PBMCs), taken at baseline. This sequence was found in a human donor with classical Hodgkin lymphoma. The rearrangement joins TRBV5-1 to TRBJ1-1; TRBD1 is a possible D gene (6 bases). CDR3 in DNA: TGCGCCAGCAGCTTTACAGGGTCTAACACTGAAGCTTTCTTT. Its protein is CASSFTGSNTEAFF. The whole variable domain, filled in from reference TRBV5-1 and TRBJ1-1, reads KAGVTQTPRYLIKTRGQQVTLSCSPISGHRSVSWYQQTPGQGLQFLFEYFSETQRNKGNFPGRFSGRQFSNSRSEMNVSTLELGDSALYLCASSFTGSNTEAFFGQGTRLTVV.